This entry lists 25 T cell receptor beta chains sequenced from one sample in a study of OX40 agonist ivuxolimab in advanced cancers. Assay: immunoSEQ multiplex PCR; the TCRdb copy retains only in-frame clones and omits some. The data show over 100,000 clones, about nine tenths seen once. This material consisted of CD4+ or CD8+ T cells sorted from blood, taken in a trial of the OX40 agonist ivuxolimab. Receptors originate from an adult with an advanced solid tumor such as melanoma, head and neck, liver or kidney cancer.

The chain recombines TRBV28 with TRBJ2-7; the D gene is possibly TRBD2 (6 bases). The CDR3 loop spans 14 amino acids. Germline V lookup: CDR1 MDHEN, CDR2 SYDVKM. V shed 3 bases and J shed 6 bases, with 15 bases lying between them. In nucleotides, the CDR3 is TGTGCCAGCAGTTTCGAGAACGGGAGACGCGAGCAGTACTTC. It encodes CASSFENGRREQYF.

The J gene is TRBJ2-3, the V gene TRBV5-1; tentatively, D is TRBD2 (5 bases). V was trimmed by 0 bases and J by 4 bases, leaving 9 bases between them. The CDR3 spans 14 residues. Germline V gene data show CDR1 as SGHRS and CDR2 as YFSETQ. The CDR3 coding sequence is TGCGCCAGCAGCTTGGGAGAGGGATCAGATACGCAGTATTTT. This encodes CASSLGEGSDTQYF.

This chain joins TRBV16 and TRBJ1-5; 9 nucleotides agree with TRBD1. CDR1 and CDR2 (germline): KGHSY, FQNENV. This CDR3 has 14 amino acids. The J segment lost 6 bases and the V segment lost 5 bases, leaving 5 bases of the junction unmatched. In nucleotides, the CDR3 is TGTGCCAGCAGCGGGCCGGGACAGGGTCAGCCCCAGCATTTT. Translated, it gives CASSGPGQGQPQHF.

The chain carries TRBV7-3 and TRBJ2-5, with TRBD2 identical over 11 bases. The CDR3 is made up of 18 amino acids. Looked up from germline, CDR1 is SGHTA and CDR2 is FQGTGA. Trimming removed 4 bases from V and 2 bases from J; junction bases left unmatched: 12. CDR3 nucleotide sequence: TGTGCCAGCAGCTCCTCATTAGCGGGAGGGCCGGGGCAAGAGACCCAGTACTTC. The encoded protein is CASSSSLAGGPGQETQYF.

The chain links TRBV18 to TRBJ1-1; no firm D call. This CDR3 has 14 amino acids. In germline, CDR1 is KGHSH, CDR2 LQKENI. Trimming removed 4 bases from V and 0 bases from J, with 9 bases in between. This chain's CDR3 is CASSLGGLNTEAFF. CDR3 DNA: TGTGCCAGCTCACTGGGAGGGTTGAACACTGAAGCTTTCTTT.

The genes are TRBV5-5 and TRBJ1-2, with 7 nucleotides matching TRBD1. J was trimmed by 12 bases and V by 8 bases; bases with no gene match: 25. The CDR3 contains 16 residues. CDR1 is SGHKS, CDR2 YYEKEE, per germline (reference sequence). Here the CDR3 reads CASRPHPGQSEGGNTF. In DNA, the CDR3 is TGTGCCAGTAGACCTCATCCGGGACAGTCAGAGGGGGGTAACACCTTC.

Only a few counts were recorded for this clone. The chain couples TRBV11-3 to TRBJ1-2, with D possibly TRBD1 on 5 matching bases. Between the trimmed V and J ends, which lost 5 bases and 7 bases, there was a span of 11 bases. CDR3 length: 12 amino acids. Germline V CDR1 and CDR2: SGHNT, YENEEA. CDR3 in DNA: TGTGCCAGCAGCGAGGGGTCTGGTGGCTACACCTTC. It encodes CASSEGSGGYTF.

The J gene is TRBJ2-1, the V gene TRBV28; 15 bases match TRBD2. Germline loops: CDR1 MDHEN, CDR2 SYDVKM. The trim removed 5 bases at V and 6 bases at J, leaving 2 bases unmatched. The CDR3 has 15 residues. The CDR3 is CASSQGLAGGNEQFF. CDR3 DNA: TGTGCCAGCAGTCAGGGACTAGCGGGGGGCAATGAGCAGTTCTTC.

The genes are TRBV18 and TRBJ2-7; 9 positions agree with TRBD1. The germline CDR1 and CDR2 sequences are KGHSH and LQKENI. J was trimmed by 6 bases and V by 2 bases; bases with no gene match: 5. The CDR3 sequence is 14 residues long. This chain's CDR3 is CASSPVGTGLEQYF. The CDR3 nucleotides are TGTGCCAGCTCACCAGTCGGGACAGGGCTCGAGCAGTACTTC.

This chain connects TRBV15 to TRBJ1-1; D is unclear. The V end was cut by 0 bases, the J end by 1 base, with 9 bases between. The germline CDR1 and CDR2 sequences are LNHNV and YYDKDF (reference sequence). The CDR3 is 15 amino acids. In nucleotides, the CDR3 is TGTGCCACCAGCAGAGAGAAGACGGCGAACACTGAAGCTTTCTTT. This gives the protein CATSREKTANTEAFF.

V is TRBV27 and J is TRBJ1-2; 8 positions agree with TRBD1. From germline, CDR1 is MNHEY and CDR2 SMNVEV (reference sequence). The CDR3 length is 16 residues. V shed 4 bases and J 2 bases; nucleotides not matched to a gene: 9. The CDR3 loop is CASSSSGGSKNYGYTF. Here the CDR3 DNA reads TGTGCCAGCAGTTCATCAGGGGGCAGCAAGAACTATGGCTACACCTTC.

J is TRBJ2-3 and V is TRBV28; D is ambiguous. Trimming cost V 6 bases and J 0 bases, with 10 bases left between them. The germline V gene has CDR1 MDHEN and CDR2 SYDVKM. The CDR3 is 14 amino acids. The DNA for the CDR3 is TGTGCCAGCAGCTCTCAAGGGAGCACAGATACGCAGTATTTT. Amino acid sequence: CASSSQGSTDTQYF.

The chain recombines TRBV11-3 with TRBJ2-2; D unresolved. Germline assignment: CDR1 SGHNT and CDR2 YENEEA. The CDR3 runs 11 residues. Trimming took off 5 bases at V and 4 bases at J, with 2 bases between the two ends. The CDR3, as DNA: TGTGCCAGCAGCCCCACCGGGGAGCTGTTTTTT. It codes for CASSPTGELFF.

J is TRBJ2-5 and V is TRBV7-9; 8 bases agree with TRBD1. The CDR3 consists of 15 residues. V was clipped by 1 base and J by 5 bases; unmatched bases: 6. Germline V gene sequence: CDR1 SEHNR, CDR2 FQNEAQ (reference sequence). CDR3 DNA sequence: TGTGCCAGCAGCTTAGTTACAGGGGGAGAGGAGACCCAGTACTTC. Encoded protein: CASSLVTGGEETQYF.

For the CDR3, the DNA is TGTGCCAGCAGCGTAAATTATATGGGCACTGAAGCTTTCTTT. Translation: CASSVNYMGTEAFF. The rearrangement joins TRBV9 to TRBJ1-1; D gene uncertain. The CDR3 covers 14 residues. V lost 1 base and J lost 4, with 11 bases in between. Germline V gives CDR1 SGDLS, CDR2 YYNGEE. The whole variable domain, remainder taken from reference TRBV9 and TRBJ1-1, is DSGVTQTPKHLITATGQRVTLRCSPRSGDLSVYWYQQSLDQGLQFLIQYYNGEERAKGNILERFSAQQFPDLHSELNLSSLELGDSALYFCASSVNYMGTEAFFGQGTRLTVV.

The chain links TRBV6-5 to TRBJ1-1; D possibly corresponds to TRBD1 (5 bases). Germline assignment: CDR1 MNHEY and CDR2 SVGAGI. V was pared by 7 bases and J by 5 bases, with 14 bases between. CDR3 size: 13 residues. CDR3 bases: TGTGCCAGCACCAAGCAGGGTTGGACTGAAGCTTTCTTT. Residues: CASTKQGWTEAFF.

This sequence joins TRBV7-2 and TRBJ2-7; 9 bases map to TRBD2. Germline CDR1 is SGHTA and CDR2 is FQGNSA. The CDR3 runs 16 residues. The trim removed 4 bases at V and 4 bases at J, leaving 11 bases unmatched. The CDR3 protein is CASSWREGSGSYEQYF. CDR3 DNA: TGTGCCAGCAGCTGGAGGGAGGGTAGCGGGAGTTACGAGCAGTACTTC.

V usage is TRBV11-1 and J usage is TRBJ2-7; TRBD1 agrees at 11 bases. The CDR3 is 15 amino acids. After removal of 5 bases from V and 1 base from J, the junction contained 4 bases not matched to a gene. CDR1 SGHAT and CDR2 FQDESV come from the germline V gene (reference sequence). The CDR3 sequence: CASSTGTGGSYEQYF. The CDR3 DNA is TGTGCCAGCAGCACCGGGACAGGGGGATCCTACGAGCAGTACTTC.

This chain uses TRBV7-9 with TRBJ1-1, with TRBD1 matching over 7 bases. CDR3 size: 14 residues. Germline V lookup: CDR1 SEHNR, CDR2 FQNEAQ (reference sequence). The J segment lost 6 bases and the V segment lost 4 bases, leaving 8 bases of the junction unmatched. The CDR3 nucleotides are TGTGCCAGCAGCTGGACAGGATCTGTTCCTGAAGCTTTCTTT. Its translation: CASSWTGSVPEAFF.

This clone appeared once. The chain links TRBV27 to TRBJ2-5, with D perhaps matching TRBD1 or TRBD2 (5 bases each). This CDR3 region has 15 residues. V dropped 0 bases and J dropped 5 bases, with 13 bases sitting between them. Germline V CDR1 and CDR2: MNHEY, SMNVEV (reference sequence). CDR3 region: CASSLSGSWGETQYF. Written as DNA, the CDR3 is TGTGCCAGCAGTTTATCAGGCTCGTGGGGGGAGACCCAGTACTTC.

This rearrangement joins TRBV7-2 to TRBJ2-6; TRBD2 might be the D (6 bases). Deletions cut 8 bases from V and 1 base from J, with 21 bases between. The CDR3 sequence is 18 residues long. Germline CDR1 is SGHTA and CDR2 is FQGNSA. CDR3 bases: TGTGCCAGCGGAGGGCCGTCGGGACTCACGTCTGGGGCCAACGTCCTGACTTTC. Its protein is CASGGPSGLTSGANVLTF.

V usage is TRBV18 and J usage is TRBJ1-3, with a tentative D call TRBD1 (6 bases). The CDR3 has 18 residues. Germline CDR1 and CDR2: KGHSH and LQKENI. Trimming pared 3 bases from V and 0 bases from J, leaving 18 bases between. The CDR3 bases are TGTGCCAGCTCACCGGCACAACAGGGACCTACCTCTGGAAACACCATATATTTT. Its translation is CASSPAQQGPTSGNTIYF.

CDR3 in amino acids: CASSLELGPTYEQYF. The CDR3 DNA is TGTGCCAGCAGCTTGGAACTGGGTCCAACCTACGAGCAGTACTTC. The chain uses TRBV5-4 and TRBJ2-7; D is uncertain. V was shortened by 0 bases and J by 2 bases, with 12 bases between the two germline ends. The CDR3 spans 15 residues. In germline, CDR1 is SGHNT, CDR2 YYREEE (reference sequence).

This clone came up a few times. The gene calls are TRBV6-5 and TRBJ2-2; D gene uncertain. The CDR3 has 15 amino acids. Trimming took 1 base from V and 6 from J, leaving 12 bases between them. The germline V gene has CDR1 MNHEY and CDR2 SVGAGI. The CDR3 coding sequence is TGTGCCAGCAGTTACTTCGATCTCTGGGCCGGGGAGCTGTTTTTT. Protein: CASSYFDLWAGELFF.

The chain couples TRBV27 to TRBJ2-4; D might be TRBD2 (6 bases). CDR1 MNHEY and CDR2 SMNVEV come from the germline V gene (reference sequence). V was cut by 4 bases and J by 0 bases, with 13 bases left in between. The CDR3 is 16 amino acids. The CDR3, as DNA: TGTGCCAGCAGTTCATCGGAGGGGCGAGCCAAAAACATTCAGTACTTC. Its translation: CASSSSEGRAKNIQYF.